The 31 T cell receptor beta chains below all came from one sample that was sequenced in a study of blood T cell repertoires in COVID-19. Clones were read by immunoSEQ multiplex PCR, and TCRdb kept only the in-frame ones, dropping some. This table holds roughly 34,000 clones, roughly 90% found once. Source material: peripheral blood. The receptors were sampled from a man aged 60 to 75 with active or convalescent COVID-19.

The V call is TRBV7-2, the J call TRBJ2-5; 12 positions agree with TRBD1. Germline values: CDR1 SGHTA, CDR2 FQGNSA. The length of the CDR3 is 18 residues. V trimming: 4 bases; J trimming: 3 bases; junction bases outside the gene matches: 12. CDR3 nucleotides: TGTGCCAGCAGCTCCCCCTTTCCGGGGACAGGGGGCGAAGAGACCCAGTACTTC. Protein sequence: CASSSPFPGTGGEETQYF.

The chain is built from TRBV7-6 and TRBJ2-3; D remains ambiguous. With 2 bases removed from V and 1 base from J, the gap between germline ends came to 10 bases. The CDR3 consists of 15 residues. Germline loops: CDR1 SGHVS, CDR2 FNYEAQ. The CDR3, as DNA: TGTGCCAGCAGCTTATCCCTGAGAGGCACAGATACGCAGTATTTT. As protein: CASSLSLRGTDTQYF.

The chain joins TRBV27 to TRBJ1-2; D is undetermined. The ends were cut back, 6 bases at V and 3 bases at J, with 11 bases in the middle. The CDR3 is made up of 13 amino acids. The germline gives CDR1 MNHEY, CDR2 SMNVEV (reference sequence). CDR3 sequence reads: CASSLGSHYGYTF. CDR3 sequence (DNA): TGTGCCAGCAGCCTAGGCAGCCACTATGGCTACACCTTC.

This chain connects TRBV5-1 to TRBJ1-1; the match to TRBD1 covers 7 bases. The junction had 6 bases not matched to a gene; V was cut back by 2 bases and J by 8 bases. The CDR3 contains 13 residues. Germline V gene lookup returns CDR1 SGHRS and CDR2 YFSETQ. As DNA, the CDR3 is TGCGCCAGCAGCTTCTCGGACAGGACGGAAGCTTTCTTT. It codes for CASSFSDRTEAFF.

The V gene is TRBV5-6, the J gene TRBJ1-1; D unresolved. The CDR3 totals 11 residues. The germline gives CDR1 SGHDT, CDR2 YYEEEE. V lost 4 bases and J 7 bases, leaving 8 bases between the germline ends. In nucleotides, the CDR3 is TGTGCCAGCAGCCTCTACAGTGAAGCTTTCTTT. It translates to CASSLYSEAFF.

The rearrangement uses TRBV11-2 and TRBJ2-5, with TRBD2 matching over 8 bases. The CDR3 runs 15 residues. The trim removed 4 bases at V and 4 bases at J, leaving 8 bases unmatched. The V gene's germline CDR1 is SGHAT and CDR2 FQNNGV. Here the CDR3 reads CASSSQSGRGETQYF. The CDR3 DNA is TGTGCCAGCAGCTCACAAAGCGGGAGAGGAGAGACCCAGTACTTC.

This rearrangement joins TRBV10-3 to TRBJ1-1; tentative D call: TRBD1 (5 bases). The germline V gene has CDR1 ENHRY and CDR2 SYGVKD. The CDR3 has 13 amino acids. Trimming took 6 bases from V and 1 from J, leaving 9 bases between them. CDR3 in DNA: TGTGCCATCAGGCCCAGGGCGAACACTGAAGCTTTCTTT. Translation gives CAIRPRANTEAFF.

Only one count was recorded for this clone. This chain connects TRBV7-9 to TRBJ1-1, with D unresolved. This CDR3 region has 14 residues. Trimming stripped 5 bases from V and 1 base from J, with 11 bases between. In germline, CDR1 is SEHNR, CDR2 FQNEAQ (reference sequence). The CDR3 region has the DNA TGTGCCAGCAGCCCAAAGCGTAGGAACACTGAAGCTTTCTTT. Protein product: CASSPKRRNTEAFF.

The rearrangement uses TRBV28 and TRBJ1-1, with TRBD1 matching 10 bases. The CDR3 runs to 14 residues. Trimming at V came to 6 bases and at J to 5 bases, leaving 6 bases not matched to a gene. Germline assignment: CDR1 MDHEN and CDR2 SYDVKM. The DNA of the CDR3 is TGTGCCAGCAGAAGACAGGGGGCGAGGACTGAAGCTTTCTTT. Amino acid sequence: CASRRQGARTEAFF.

This chain uses TRBV4-3 with TRBJ1-6, with D possibly matching TRBD1 (5 bases). Germline CDR1 is LGHNA and CDR2 is YSLEER. V was shortened by 0 bases and J by 13 bases, with 22 bases between the two germline ends. The CDR3 runs 17 residues. CDR3 in amino acids: CASSQDTVPPGRQPLHF. CDR3 in DNA: TGCGCCAGCAGCCAAGATACCGTCCCCCCAGGCAGACAGCCCCTCCACTTT.

The CDR3 DNA is TGTGCCAGCAGCTTAGGGTCAAGGGGATTAGGAGAGACCCAGTACTTC. This sequence encodes CASSLGSRGLGETQYF. V usage is TRBV7-3 and J usage is TRBJ2-5, with TRBD1 as a possible D gene (5 bases). Germline V gives CDR1 SGHTA, CDR2 FQGTGA. This CDR3 spans 16 amino acids. V was cut by 2 bases and J by 4 bases, with 17 bases left in between.

The gene calls are TRBV5-1 and TRBJ1-2; perhaps TRBD1 as D (5 bases). Trimming removed 5 bases at V and 6 bases at J, with 14 bases between. The CDR3 is 13 amino acids. Germline V gene lookup returns CDR1 SGHRS and CDR2 YFSETQ. CDR3 sequence (DNA): TGCGCCAGCAGGATGCAGCCGGGGGATGGCTACACCTTC. Translating gives CASRMQPGDGYTF.

The chain has TRBV5-6 and TRBJ1-1; D might be TRBD1 (6 bases). Trimming pared 8 bases from V and 1 base from J, leaving 18 bases between. The CDR3 spans 15 residues. CDR1 is SGHDT, CDR2 YYEEEE, per germline. The CDR3 DNA follows: TGTGCCAGTTCCCGGGGGGGGCGTGGGAACACTGAAGCTTTCTTT. Amino acids: CASSRGGRGNTEAFF.

V usage is TRBV6-4 and J usage is TRBJ2-3; the D is unclear. V lost 0 bases, J lost 0 bases, and 13 bases lay in between. Germline V gene lookup returns CDR1 MRHNA and CDR2 SNTAGT. The CDR3 is 17 amino acids. The CDR3 DNA sequence: TGTGCCAGCAGTGACTCCTCGTTCGTAACTAGCACAGATACGCAGTATTTT. It translates to CASSDSSFVTSTDTQYF.

This clone came up once. This chain links TRBV10-3 with TRBJ1-2, with D possibly matching TRBD1 (5 bases). The CDR3 is 15 residues long. V dropped 1 base and J dropped 4 bases, with 13 bases sitting between them. CDR1 is ENHRY, CDR2 SYGVKD, per germline. CDR3 bases: TGTGCCATCAGTGAGTTCCGGGACTCGGGCTATGGCTACACCTTC. Translating it yields CAISEFRDSGYGYTF.

This rearrangement joins TRBV11-2 to TRBJ2-5; no clear D gene. The CDR3 spans 12 residues. Trimming took off 3 bases at V and 5 bases at J, with 7 bases between the two ends. CDR1 and CDR2 from the germline V gene are SGHAT and FQNNGV. The CDR3 region is CASSFRLETQYF. In nucleotides, the CDR3 is TGTGCCAGCAGCTTCCGGTTGGAGACCCAGTACTTC.

This chain uses TRBV19 with TRBJ2-7; 7 bases align to TRBD1. V lost 6 bases to trimming and J lost 5 bases; unmatched junction nucleotides: 13. The V gene's germline CDR1 is LNHDA and CDR2 SQIVND (reference sequence). CDR3 length: 15 amino acids. In DNA, the CDR3 is TGTGCCAGTAGCCGAGACAGGGAAGGATCTGACGAGCAGTACTTC. This sequence encodes CASSRDREGSDEQYF.

The chain combines TRBV5-1 with TRBJ2-1; D possibly corresponds to TRBD1 (5 bases). V was pared by 4 bases and J by 6 bases, with 14 bases between. This CDR3 is built from 14 residues. The germline gives CDR1 SGHRS, CDR2 YFSETQ. The chain's CDR3 is CASSLESGANEQFF. CDR3 nucleotide sequence: TGCGCCAGCAGCCTTGAGAGTGGGGCCAATGAGCAGTTCTTC.

V is TRBV11-1 and J is TRBJ2-3; D call uncertain. V was shortened by 4 bases and J by 1 base, with 12 bases between the two germline ends. Germline V gene data show CDR1 as SGHAT and CDR2 as FQDESV (reference sequence). The CDR3 extends over 15 amino acids. DNA of the CDR3: TGTGCCAGCAGCTCGACTGTGTCGGGCACAGATACGCAGTATTTT. This encodes CASSSTVSGTDTQYF.

The V call is TRBV7-2, the J call TRBJ1-1, with D perhaps matching TRBD1 (5 bases). Germline CDR1 reads SGHTA; CDR2 reads FQGNSA. The CDR3 totals 12 residues. Trimming removed 5 bases from V and 9 bases from J, with 13 bases in between. DNA for the CDR3: TGTGCCAGCAGCCAAGACAGAATTAAAGCTTTCTTT. Residues: CASSQDRIKAFF.

V and J are TRBV7-2 and TRBJ1-2, with TRBD1 identical over 7 bases. Unmatched junction bases numbered 11, after V lost 3 bases and J lost 4 bases. Germline CDR1 SGHTA, CDR2 FQGNSA. The CDR3 runs 16 residues. CDR3 in DNA: TGTGCCAGCAGCTTGGGGACAGCTTTCCTATCCTATGGCTACACCTTC. It codes for CASSLGTAFLSYGYTF.

The chain recombines TRBV6-5 with TRBJ2-5, with TRBD1 as a possible D gene (6 bases). TRBJ2-7 matches the DNA end more closely, so the J call is doubtful. Looked up from germline, CDR1 is MNHEY and CDR2 is SVGAGI. The CDR3 consists of 13 residues. The CDR3 spells CASTTGQFYEQYF. The CDR3 region has the DNA TGTGCCAGCACCACAGGGCAATTCTACGAGCAGTACTTC.

This clone was picked up a small number of times. The rearrangement links TRBV28 to TRBJ1-5; 9 bases align to TRBD1. V was clipped by 6 bases and J by 6 bases; unmatched bases: 15. Germline lookup yields CDR1 MDHEN and CDR2 SYDVKM. The CDR3 loop spans 17 amino acids. The CDR3 DNA follows: TGTGCCAGCAGCACAGGGGGCAGAAGAATGAGTGGTCAGCCCCAGCATTTT. The encoded protein is CASSTGGRRMSGQPQHF.

The chain links TRBV5-1 to TRBJ1-1; D ambiguous. In germline, CDR1 is SGHRS, CDR2 YFSETQ. Between the trimmed V and J ends, which lost 5 bases and 0 bases, there was a span of 17 bases. CDR3 length: 16 amino acids. Here the CDR3 DNA reads TGCGCCAGCAGTTCACAGCCAGTTAAAGTGAACACTGAAGCTTTCTTT. Encoded protein: CASSSQPVKVNTEAFF.

The chain couples TRBV11-2 to TRBJ2-2; D remains unclear. This CDR3 contains 16 residues. CDR1 SGHAT and CDR2 FQNNGV come from the germline V gene. Trimming took 5 bases from V and 1 from J, leaving 14 bases between them. CDR3 sequence (DNA): TGTGCCAGCAGCCTCCTCGGCGCGGTGAACACCGGGGAGCTGTTTTTT. This encodes CASSLLGAVNTGELFF.

The chain employs TRBV13 and TRBJ2-3; possibly TRBD2 for D (5 bases). The ends were cut back, 6 bases at V and 2 bases at J, with 9 bases in the middle. This CDR3 contains 13 residues. Per germline, CDR1 PRHDT and CDR2 FYEKMQ (reference sequence). The CDR3 region has the DNA TGTGCCAGCAGGAGGGCTAACACAGATACGCAGTATTTT. Protein sequence: CASRRANTDTQYF. The whole variable domain, filled in from reference TRBV13 and TRBJ2-3, reads AAGVIQSPRHLIKEKRETATLKCYPIPRHDTVYWYQQGPGQDPQFLISFYEKMQSDKGSIPDRFSAQQFSDYHSELNMSSLELGDSALYFCASRRANTDTQYFGPGTRLTVL.

This chain joins TRBV27 and TRBJ1-2; 11 bases match TRBD1. The trim removed 5 bases at V and 7 bases at J, leaving 9 bases unmatched. There are 15 residues in the CDR3. Germline assignment: CDR1 MNHEY and CDR2 SMNVEV (reference sequence). CDR3 loop: CASSPRTGGIGGYTF. CDR3 sequence (DNA): TGTGCCAGCAGTCCCAGGACAGGGGGCATCGGTGGCTACACCTTC.

This chain links TRBV2 with TRBJ1-5, with 8 nucleotides matching TRBD1. Germline V gives CDR1 SNHLY, CDR2 FYNNEI. The CDR3 is 15 amino acids. The trim removed 4 bases at V and 3 bases at J, leaving 5 bases unmatched. The CDR3, as DNA: TGTGCCAGCAGTGGAGGGACAGGCTACAATCAGCCCCAGCATTTT. Its translation is CASSGGTGYNQPQHF.

This chain links TRBV28 with TRBJ2-2, with D perhaps TRBD1 (6 bases). Trimming left V 8 bases short and J 1 base short, with 11 bases between. Germline values: CDR1 MDHEN, CDR2 SYDVKM. This CDR3 spans 14 amino acids. The CDR3 here is CASGGHLNTGELFF. Written as DNA, the CDR3 is TGTGCCAGCGGGGGACACCTGAACACCGGGGAGCTGTTTTTT.

The chain carries TRBV7-6 and TRBJ1-1, with D perhaps TRBD1 (5 bases). The germline V gene encodes CDR1 SGHVS and CDR2 FNYEAQ. Trimming pared 2 bases from V and 5 bases from J, leaving 9 bases between. The length of the CDR3 is 13 residues. For the CDR3, the DNA is TGTGCCAGCAGCTTATCGGGGGGAACTGAAGCTTTCTTT. This codes for CASSLSGGTEAFF.

V and J are TRBV5-5 and TRBJ2-7; D may be TRBD2 (6 bases). This CDR3 has 14 amino acids. The germline V and J ends were trimmed by 0 bases and 13 bases, with 20 bases remaining between them. The V gene's germline CDR1 is SGHKS and CDR2 YYEKEE (reference sequence). This chain's CDR3 is CASSLGVIPGTLYF. CDR3 in DNA: TGTGCCAGCAGCTTGGGCGTTATTCCTGGGACTCTTTACTTC.